This T cell receptor (beta chain) was sequenced for a study of identical twins (dated by TCRdb to 2015 to 2016). With regard to the full study: The study deep-sequenced TCR alpha and beta repertoires from monozygotic twins, unrelated adults of various ages and cord blood to test whether fetal clonotypes persist. To rule out contamination, replicate twin experiments were performed at different times with different library preparation protocols. Overall study outcomes, separate from this receptor: In monozygotic twins, recombination models systematically underestimated out-of-frame TCR alpha sharing, but the models matched the sharing seen between unrelated individuals. Fewer insertions were carried by abundant cord blood beta clonotypes; a weaker similar trend was observed in young adult naive repertoires, while no such trend was observed in memory repertoires. A weaker excess of twin sharing was found in beta out-of-frame sequences because the signal-to-noise ratio was lowered by fewer shared sequences. Compared with coincidental sharing between unrelated individuals, an excess of low generation-probability sequences was observed among out-of-frame TCR alpha sequences shared between twins. Zero-insertion analyses could be partly confounded by invariant T cells such as MAIT and iNKT, though diverse VJ usage argued against such confounding for most clonotypes. Because the same donors could not be followed over many years, conclusions were based on cross-sectional statistical analysis.

Libraries came from 5' RACE. Sequencing used an Illumina HiSeq 2000. Template switching introduced a universal primer binding site; the final cDNA contained a unique molecular identifier, enabling accurate counting of TCR cDNA molecules. Specific primers in the conserved constant-segment region were used to synthesize first-strand cDNA for TCR alpha and beta chains. To control for contamination, every cDNA library was double barcoded, receiving both a SMART-Mk sample barcode and Illumina barcodes. TruSeq adapter sequences along with Illumina sample barcodes were introduced in two successive PCR steps. TCR alpha and beta cDNA libraries were sequenced on the Illumina HiSeq platform with custom primers. In the authors' own workflow: MiGEC was used to process raw reads and extract unique molecular identifiers, and MiXCR was used to find CDR3 positions. For each individual, recombination models were inferred using an EM algorithm with the repgenHMM and IGoR tools. The analysis of shared clonotypes was done with the tcR package in R, with sharing normalized by the product of cloneset sizes. To study raw recombination free of thymic and clonal selection effects, out-of-frame nonproductive sequences were analyzed. TCRdb trimmed the raw reads at Q25, called clones with MiXCR and kept productive beta chains. A single entry per CDR3 protein holds the most common genes and DNA from its merged rows. The V and J calls follow TCRdb's processing rather than the paper's. This sample is represented by nearly 200,000 distinct CDR3 sequences; roughly 15% of them were singletons. The ten largest clones add up to 35% to 50% of the sample.

All donors were healthy Caucasians. Three pairs of female monozygotic twins, all aged roughly 18 to 29 years, made up the twin cohort. CD4+ and CD8+ T cell populations were isolated with positive isolation kits from Invitrogen. This clonotype was observed a few times. Its binding antigen is unknown. The input lacks base qualities; no much larger clone sits a single base away. The V end loses 0 bases and the J end loses 4 bases, and a stretch of 7 bases separates them. The germline V gene supplies CDR1 SGHVS and CDR2 FQNEAQ. Including the terminal cysteine and phenylalanine, the CDR3 comprises 13 residues. Only the CDR3 DNA stays, 39 bases, in frame from base 1. The data also belong to a second study, concerning T cells expressing NK-cell markers. As the second paper documents: Three sorted T-cell subsets (CD3+CD56+NKG2C+, CD3+CD56+NKG2C- and CD3+CD56-NKG2C+) from several donors had their TCR beta-chain repertoires profiled. Seven of the eight sequenced donors were HCMV-seropositive and one was HCMV-seronegative. To restrict sorting to alphabetaTCR-expressing T cells, an anti-gammadeltaTCR antibody was added in several experiments. In six donors, the dominant CD3+CD56+NKG2C+ clonotypes were among the top 10 CD8+ clonotypes and accounted for about 1.0-7.0% of CD8+ T cells. Those dominant clonotypes were again the most abundant among CD3+CD56-NKG2C+ cells in a handful of donors, at about 25-60.1%. It remained unclear whether the expanded NKG2C-expressing T cell clones were specific for HCMV antigens. The eight sequenced donors were randomly selected healthy volunteers, three men and five women. A commercial ELISA kit detecting HCMV-specific IgG in serum was used to determine HCMV serostatus. MIGEC handled demultiplexing of the reads and grouping by UMI, while MiTCR was used to assemble and quantify clonotypes. To remove erroneous sequences, TCR cDNA sequences were retained only when supported by two or more reads. The tcR package was used for downstream repertoire analysis, and clonotypes were matched across fractions by CDR3 nucleotide sequence plus V segment. VDJmatch was used to annotate antigen specificity against VDJdb, with one amino acid substitution allowed in CDR3.

The chain is made from TRBV7-8 and TRBJ2-7, with the D gene call left open. The sample consisted of CD8+ T cells sorted from blood. This receptor was identified in a woman aged 18 to 35 in good health. CDR3 sequence: CASSLAARYEQYF. The DNA sequence is as follows: TGTGCCAGCAGCTTAGCCGCCAGGTACGAGCAGTACTTC.